A single TCR beta chain is shown here with its context. Its matching antigen is unknown. These data are taken from a study of neurological immune-mediated disorders. Findings of the study overall: It was HTLV-1-associated myelopathy that showed the most TCR clonal expansion, while multiple sclerosis showed the least, falling below healthy controls.

With 10-nucleotide random UMIs included, cDNA was synthesized by 5'RACE. In every sequencing run, more than 170 million TCR-beta sequences were generated from 15-18 subjects. TCRdb re-called the 5' RACE reads through MiXCR, storing one row per CDR3 protein. The sample shows some 16,000 distinct CDR3 sequences, about 14% of them seen only once. CDR3 length equals 12 residues. Germline V gives CDR1 DFQATT, CDR2 SNEGSKA (reference sequence). J lost 3 bases, V lost 5 bases, and 2 bases had no gene match. For the unsorted libraries, 2 million PBMCs stored at -80 C served as input. This sequence was found in a man aged 55-75 years with HTLV-1-associated myelopathy (HAM/TSP). The sample taken for sequencing was PBMCs. The chain links TRBV20-1 to TRBJ2-3; TRBD1 matches 7 bases. CDR3 coding DNA: TGCAGTGCTCTGACAGGGACAGATACGCAGTATTTT. As protein: CSALTGTDTQYF.